A single sample is the source of the 3 T cell receptor beta chains below, sequenced in a study of response to subunit inactivated influenza vaccine (dated by TCRdb to the late 2010s). The library was prepared using RT-PCR. The sample was run on an Illumina HiSeq 2500. TCRdb trimmed public reads at Q25 via fastp, called clones via MiXCR and kept in-frame beta chains. Each CDR3 protein appears once, grouped with its most common genes and DNA. Counted in this sample were around 850,000 distinct CDR3 sequences; approximately 17% of them appeared once. Of the sample, 11% is held by the ten largest clones. Sequencing was performed on PBMCs from blood, taken approximately 5 days after vaccination. These receptors were collected from a man between 45 and 60 years old who received an inactivated influenza vaccine. Donor details come from another sample of the same person, matched by shared clones.

This clonotype showed up just a few times. The chain couples TRBV15 to TRBJ2-7, with D tentatively TRBD2 (5 bases). The CDR3 loop spans 14 amino acids. The ends were cut back, 4 bases at V and 2 bases at J, with 12 bases in the middle. Germline values: CDR1 LNHNV, CDR2 YYDKDF (reference sequence). The CDR3 is CATSIYRGTYEQYF. The CDR3 region has the DNA TGTGCCACCAGCATCTATCGAGGGACCTACGAGCAGTACTTC.

This clonotype was observed many times. This rearrangement joins TRBV20-1 to TRBJ1-6, with D unresolved. Germline V gene lookup returns CDR1 DFQATT and CDR2 SNEGSKA (reference sequence). The V gene lost 1 base and the J gene lost 0 bases, with 7 bases spanning the gap. The CDR3 sequence is 15 residues long. The CDR3 bases are TGCAGTGCTAGAGTAGAGAGCTCCTATAATTCACCCCTCCACTTT. As protein: CSARVESSYNSPLHF.

The rearrangement uses TRBV6-2 or TRBV6-3 and TRBJ1-1; a possible D gene is TRBD1 (5 bases). CDR3 length: 16 amino acids. Germline V gene data show CDR1 as MNHEY and CDR2 as SVGEGT. Trimming removed 2 bases at V and 0 bases at J, with 13 bases between. DNA of the CDR3: TGTGCCAGCAGTTACGGGTTGGGCAGGGTGAACACTGAAGCTTTCTTT. As protein: CASSYGLGRVNTEAFF.